This record covers a single T cell receptor (beta chain). This clone was seen just once. No antigen is known for it. No quality values exist for individual bases; no much larger clone is one base distant. This entry belongs to a study of PD-1 blockade in classical Hodgkin lymphoma (dated by TCRdb to the early 2020s). Context from the whole study: Nivolumab dosing was 3 mg/kg intravenously every 2 weeks, continuing until either disease progression or unacceptable toxicity. The study used CyTOF and TCR beta sequencing to define a peripheral blood immune signature of response to PD-1 blockade in classical Hodgkin lymphoma. Beyond this particular receptor, the publication reports: Newly diagnosed patients were reported to have lower baseline TCR diversity than healthy donors, and relapsed/refractory patients were reported to have lower baseline TCR diversity still. By C4D1, a significant rise was seen in CD4+ TCR diversity but not in CD8+ TCR diversity (p=0.0027 vs p=0.16), and the rise was most apparent among complete responders (p=0.02). Among trial patients, those achieving complete response had baseline diversity similar to that of newly diagnosed patients, while diversity was significantly lower in partial responders and progressors. Lower diversity was seen in patients whose nivolumab began less than 1 year after ASCT, and these patients were left out of later analyses so that immune reconstitution would not confound the results. The study was restricted to a single clinical trial cohort, and the causes of repertoire differences, possibly disease activity or prior therapy, were left undefined.

Its CDR3 holds 12 amino acids, cysteine through phenylalanine. This entry keeps only the CDR3 DNA: 36 bases, framed from base 1. V gives up 4 bases and J gives up 4 bases, and the segment between their germline ends measures 8 bases. The germline V gene provides CDR1 SGHRS and CDR2 YFSETQ. The label giving this sample's time point can be read as: cycle 4 day 1 (C4D1), after 5 to 7 weeks of nivolumab. Every trial patient had relapsed following autologous stem cell transplantation, and prior brentuximab vedotin exposure was what differed among cohorts A, B and C. Magnetic negative selection with a Miltenyi CD4+ T cell isolation kit was used to purify CD4+ T cells from thawed PBMCs. The trial cohort included more than 55 patients with relapsed/refractory classical Hodgkin lymphoma, and each patient had a best overall response of complete response, partial response or progressive disease. In the multi-cohort phase II CheckMate 205 trial, trial patients received single-agent nivolumab. Best overall response was determined by an independent review committee according to the 2007 International Working Group response criteria. PBMCs from the trial were collected at three points: immediately before nivolumab initiation (C1D1), and during therapy at cycle 2 day 1 and cycle 4 day 1. After peripheral blood was drawn into 8 mL Vacutainer Cell Preparation Tubes, PBMCs were isolated by centrifugation and then cryopreserved. Purified CD4+ and CD8+ fractions were prepared only for cases in which an additional PBMC sample was available. On LS columns in a quadroMACS separator, the magnetically labelled cells were depleted, and the flow-through was collected as the purified fraction.

Genomic DNA was isolated using the Qiagen DNeasy kit from unsorted PBMCs as well as from negatively selected CD4+ and CD8+ fractions. Using primers that anneal to V and J segments, immunoSEQ multiplex PCR amplified the TCR beta CDR3 regions. A synthetic immune receptor repertoire was used to minimize amplification bias, and remaining bias was computationally removed after sequencing. Per the source publication's procedure: Custom Python scripts were used to quantify repertoire diversity as the Shannon entropy index. Unsorted, CD4+ and CD8+ repertoires were analyzed separately, except for combined analyses in which CD4+ and CD8+ sequences were merged in silico. A clone was considered expanded if an increase in frequency of at least 2-fold after treatment relative to C1D1 was found, and a pseudocount of 0.5 was applied to clones undetected at baseline. Clones with 0 or 1 copy at C1D1 were classified as singleton clones, and clones with 2 or more copies were classified as non-singleton clones. Clones expanded in unsorted samples were assigned a CD4+, CD8+ or unknown annotation through matching of protein sequences in sorted samples from the same patient. Diversity changes from C1D1 to C4D1 were tested in paired samples using Wilcoxon tests. The source is immuneACCESS, and TCRdb retained only in-frame sequences with V and J called. Part of the clones is not carried over; for the studies checked, unresolved V genes explain less than half of this, and the remainder is unexplained. D and trimming were read from the DNA, whereas the V and J calls and clone size are those reported in that table. In this sample the table shows 25,000 to 30,000 clones, approximately 80% of which occur a single time. Around 0.62% of the sample goes to the ten largest clones.

The starting material was CD4+ T cells from blood, obtained before the fourth cycle of nivolumab. The chain is assembled from TRBV5-1 and TRBJ2-5, with an unclear D gene assignment. The receptor was derived from a human donor with classical Hodgkin lymphoma. The CDR3 is CASSEKRETQYF. Here is the DNA: TGCGCCAGCAGCGAAAAAAGAGAGACCCAGTACTTC.